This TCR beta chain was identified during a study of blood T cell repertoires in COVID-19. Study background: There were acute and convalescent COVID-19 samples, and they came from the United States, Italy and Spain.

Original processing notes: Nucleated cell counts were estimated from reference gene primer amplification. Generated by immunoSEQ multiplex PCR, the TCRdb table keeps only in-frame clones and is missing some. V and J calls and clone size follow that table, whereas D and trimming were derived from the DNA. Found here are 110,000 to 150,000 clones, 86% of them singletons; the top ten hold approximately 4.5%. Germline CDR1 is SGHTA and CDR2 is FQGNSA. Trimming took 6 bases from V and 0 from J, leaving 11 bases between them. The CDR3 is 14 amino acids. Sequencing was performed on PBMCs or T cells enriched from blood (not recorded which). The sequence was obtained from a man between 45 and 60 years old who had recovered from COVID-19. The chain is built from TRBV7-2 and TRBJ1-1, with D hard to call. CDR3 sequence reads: CASSSVMVNTEAFF. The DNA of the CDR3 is TGTGCCAGCAGTAGCGTTATGGTGAACACTGAAGCTTTCTTT.